These 5 T cell receptor beta chains originate from one sample sequenced in a study of T-cell memory formation after mild COVID-19. Each CDR3 protein is one row after TCRdb ran MiXCR on the 5' RACE reads. The sample includes more than 35,000 distinct CDR3 sequences, more than 9% of them seen just once. Sequenced: PBMCs or a T cell subset sorted from them (not recorded which). The receptors originated from an adult woman who had mild COVID-19 (a few samples of this study predate the infection). Cell type and time point are not known.

In this sample, this clonotype turned up many times. CDR3 region: CASSLRRGDTQYF. Written as DNA, the CDR3 is TGTGCCAGCAGTTTAAGGCGCGGAGATACGCAGTATTTT. This rearrangement joins TRBV12-3 or TRBV12-4 to TRBJ2-3, with unresolved D. The CDR3 is 13 residues long. V lost 2 bases and J 5 bases, leaving 8 bases between the germline ends.

This clonotype was picked up a small number of times. This chain joins TRBV20-1 and TRBJ2-3; 8 bases fit TRBD1. J lost 9 bases, V lost 1 base, and 12 bases had no gene match. The CDR3 sequence is 15 residues long. CDR1 DFQATT and CDR2 SNEGSKA come from the germline V gene (reference sequence). The CDR3 nucleotides read TGCAGTGCTAGAGCCCAGGACAGGGTCACGAGGACGCAGTATTTT. It translates to CSARAQDRVTRTQYF.

The chain links TRBV5-1 to TRBJ2-4; D gene unclear. V dropped 0 bases and J dropped 0 bases, with 4 bases sitting between them. The germline V gene has CDR1 SGHRS and CDR2 YFSETQ. The CDR3 is 14 amino acids. This chain's CDR3 is CASSLVLAKNIQYF. In DNA, the CDR3 is TGCGCCAGCAGCTTGGTCCTAGCCAAAAACATTCAGTACTTC.

This clonotype is a singleton in its sample. The chain is built from TRBV14 and TRBJ1-4; 7 nucleotides agree with TRBD1. The CDR3 consists of 13 residues. Germline assignment: CDR1 SGHDN and CDR2 FVKESK. Trimming removed 5 bases from V and 10 bases from J; junction bases left unmatched: 7. CDR3 bases: TGTGCCAGCAGCAGAGACAGGGCCGGAAAACTGTTTTTT. Its protein is CASSRDRAGKLFF.

There are a few counts of this clonotype. The V call is TRBV7-9, the J call TRBJ1-3; D is unresolved. Germline CDR1 SEHNR, CDR2 FQNEAQ (reference sequence). Deletions cut 2 bases from V and 8 bases from J, with 19 bases between. The CDR3 spans 16 residues. The CDR3 DNA reads as TGTGCCAGCAGCTTATCGGGTGCCGGGGTCGGGGACACCATATATTTT. This sequence encodes CASSLSGAGVGDTIYF.